This TCR beta chain was documented in a study of blood T cell repertoires in COVID-19. Study context: The samples span acute and convalescent COVID-19 from the United States, Italy and Spain.

This CDR3 comprises 15 residues. From germline, CDR1 is LGHDT and CDR2 YNNKEL (reference sequence). Trimming removed 1 base from V and 0 bases from J, with 7 bases in between. The table came from immunoSEQ multiplex PCR; TCRdb's copy has only in-frame clones and leaves some out. The sample holds approximately 210,000 clones, roughly 86% seen once. V usage is TRBV3-1 (or the pseudogene TRBV3-2) and J usage is TRBJ1-3; D call uncertain. The TCR was taken from a woman in her forties or fifties with active or convalescent COVID-19. The sequenced sample was peripheral blood. This CDR3 is CASSQGEASGNTIYF. CDR3 DNA sequence: TGTGCCAGCAGCCAAGGGGAGGCCTCTGGAAACACCATATATTTT.